This T cell receptor (beta chain) originates from a study of HIV-infected patients and healthy controls. Reverse transcription used approximately 500 ng RNA and constant-region primers for alpha and beta. Using multiplexing indices, alpha and beta chain libraries were generated apart by chain-specific third strand synthesis. TCRdb redid the calling of the 5' RACE reads with MiXCR, one entry per CDR3 protein. The profile shows some 8,700 distinct CDR3 sequences, 8.7% of them singletons. Roughly three months, about 14 weeks, into antiretroviral therapy, follow-up blood was collected. No cell fractionation was done, so the repertoire covers all unsorted peripheral blood T cells. This CDR3 region has 17 residues. V was cut by 4 bases and J by 0 bases, with 19 bases left in between. The germline V gene has CDR1 SGHDT and CDR2 YYEEEE. This clonotype was seen repeatedly, ten times or more. Its matching antigen is unknown.

Study-level findings and limits: Diversity differences between study cohorts were not due to their slight age and sex differences. Healthy controls carried many MAIT alpha-chain CDR3s, while HIV+ repertoires had few.

J is TRBJ1-1 and V is TRBV5-6; possibly TRBD1 for D (6 bases). This sample comprised blood, obtained during antiretroviral therapy. The clonotype comes from an adult with HIV infection. The CDR3 here is CASSRTLKGHMNTEAFF. CDR3 bases: TGTGCCAGCAGCCGCACCCTTAAGGGACATATGAACACTGAAGCTTTCTTT. Together with reference TRBV5-6 and TRBJ1-1, the CDR3 gives the full variable domain: DAGVTQSPTHLIKTRGQQVTLRCSPKSGHDTVSWYQQALGQGPQFIFQYYEEEERQRGNFPDRFSGHQFPNYSSELNVNALLLGDSALYLCASSRTLKGHMNTEAFFGQGTRLTVV.